Below, 19 T cell receptor beta chains from the same sample are listed, as sequenced in a study of shared clonotypes between healthy human individuals. TCRdb keeps only in-frame clones here, not all; method: immunoSEQ multiplex PCR. This repertoire shows about 2.2 million clones, around 93% found once; its top ten account for approximately 1.6%. It was CD45RO-negative cells, positively selected for CCR7, that made up naive CD8 cells, with terminally differentiated effector memory CD45RA+ cells excluded. The sequenced sample consisted of naive CD8+ T cells from PBMCs. The source is a man younger than 30 in good health. Some clones in this sample may be carry-over from other donors' samples.

This chain links TRBV6-5 with TRBJ2-3; 7 bases agree with TRBD2. The CDR3 covers 16 residues. The trim removed 1 base at V and 3 bases at J, leaving 7 bases unmatched. Germline CDR1 and CDR2: MNHEY and SVGAGI. CDR3 nucleotides: TGTGCCAGCAGTTACTTAGCGACTAGCAGAACAGATACGCAGTATTTT. This translates into CASSYLATSRTDTQYF.

This clone came up once. The sample contains more than one DNA sequence encoding this CDR3. This chain uses TRBV27 with TRBJ2-1, with TRBD2 identical over 8 bases. The ends lost 2 bases at V and 7 bases at J; junction bases unmatched: 4. The CDR3 is 14 residues long. The germline V gene has CDR1 MNHEY and CDR2 SMNVEV (reference sequence). CDR3 sequence: CASSLVTGGNEQFF. The CDR3 coding sequence is TGTGCCAGCAGTTTAGTGACGGGAGGGAATGAGCAGTTCTTC.

The chain joins TRBV6-5 to TRBJ2-1; D remains ambiguous. The CDR3 extends over 14 amino acids. CDR1 and CDR2 (germline): MNHEY, SVGAGI. The V and J ends lost 5 bases and 6 bases respectively, with 14 bases between them. This CDR3 reads CASSPSRWGNEQFF. In DNA, the CDR3 is TGTGCCAGCAGTCCCTCCAGATGGGGCAATGAGCAGTTCTTC.

This clone has a handful of counts. The chain has TRBV7-9 and TRBJ2-5; possibly TRBD1 for D (6 bases). The CDR3 runs 11 residues. V was clipped by 6 bases and J by 11 bases, with 13 bases between them. Germline loops: CDR1 SEHNR, CDR2 FQNEAQ (reference sequence). CDR3 sequence: CASRSGQEQYF. Written as DNA, the CDR3 is TGTGCCAGCAGGTCGGGACAAGAACAGTACTTC.

The rearrangement links TRBV28 to TRBJ1-2; weak D call: TRBD1 (6 bases). Germline V gene sequence: CDR1 MDHEN, CDR2 SYDVKM. The ends were cut back, 3 bases at V and 4 bases at J, with 18 bases in the middle. This CDR3 has 16 residues. The CDR3, as DNA: TGTGCCAGCAGTTTGGTTATGGCGGGGGGCGGCTATGGCTACACCTTC. Translation: CASSLVMAGGGYGYTF.

The genes are TRBV25-1 and TRBJ2-7; D tentatively reads TRBD1 or TRBD2 (5 bases each). This CDR3 contains 12 residues. V dropped 4 bases and J dropped 7 bases, with 11 bases sitting between them. Germline V gene lookup returns CDR1 MGHDK and CDR2 SYGVNS. This CDR3 reads CASSVGDGEQYF. The DNA of the CDR3 is TGTGCCAGCAGTGTCGGGGACGGGGAGCAGTACTTC.

The J gene is TRBJ1-3, the V gene TRBV6-5, with D perhaps matching TRBD1 (6 bases). Germline-derived CDR1 and CDR2 are MNHEY and SVGAGI. Trimming stripped 8 bases from V and 6 bases from J, with 14 bases between. The CDR3 has 13 amino acids. CDR3 sequence (DNA): TGTGCCAGCTGCCAGGGGCGCTCAAACACCATATATTTT. It specifies CASCQGRSNTIYF.

In its sample, this clone was seen once. The V and J genes are TRBV27 and TRBJ1-5; D gene uncertain. Between the trimmed V and J ends, which lost 2 bases and 1 base, there was a span of 12 bases. Germline CDR1 MNHEY, CDR2 SMNVEV (reference sequence). CDR3 size: 16 residues. In DNA, the CDR3 is TGTGCCAGCAGTTTAGGGCCAATCGGGAGCAATCAGCCCCAGCATTTT. As protein: CASSLGPIGSNQPQHF.

This sequence joins TRBV5-8 and TRBJ1-1; D is unclear. V was pared by 0 bases and J by 11 bases, with 14 bases between. Germline V gene data show CDR1 as SGHTS and CDR2 as YDEGEE. CDR3 length: 13 residues. The CDR3 nucleotides are TGTGCCAGCAGCTTGGGGTTAGCCGACTGGGCTTTCTTT. Its translation: CASSLGLADWAFF.

The chain couples TRBV5-1 to TRBJ1-1, with D hard to call. V dropped 4 bases and J dropped 1 base, with 5 bases sitting between them. Germline V lookup: CDR1 SGHRS, CDR2 YFSETQ. The CDR3 is 12 amino acids. CDR3 loop: CASSAPNTEAFF. In nucleotides, the CDR3 is TGCGCCAGCAGCGCTCCGAACACTGAAGCTTTCTTT.

J is TRBJ2-3 and V is TRBV23-1; TRBD2 might be the D (6 bases). TRBV23-1 is treated as an ORF (open reading frame) with a function not yet certain. This CDR3 is built from 12 residues. Trimming pared 8 bases from V and 4 bases from J, leaving 10 bases between. CDR3 loop: CASQLAADTQYF. CDR3 coding DNA: TGCGCCAGCCAGTTAGCGGCAGATACGCAGTATTTT.

The V and J genes are TRBV7-2 and TRBJ2-3; 8 positions agree with TRBD2. The CDR3 is 16 amino acids. V gave up 5 bases and J gave up 6 bases; unmatched junction bases: 13. Germline CDR1 reads SGHTA; CDR2 reads FQGNSA. CDR3 in amino acids: CASSPKGLAGLDTQYF. In DNA, the CDR3 is TGTGCCAGCAGCCCAAAAGGACTAGCTGGGCTCGATACGCAGTATTTT.

The chain joins TRBV29-1 to TRBJ1-5, with D maybe TRBD1 (6 bases). V was clipped by 3 bases and J by 6 bases, with 21 bases between them. Germline CDR1 SQVTM, CDR2 ANQGSEA. The CDR3 contains 16 residues. Here the CDR3 DNA reads TGCAGCGTTGATCTTCAGGGGCCGCTCCGAGGTCAGCCCCAGCATTTT. It translates to CSVDLQGPLRGQPQHF.

This sequence joins TRBV28 and TRBJ1-2; 10 positions match TRBD1. Trimming cost V 1 base and J 2 bases; bases outside gene matches: 4. This CDR3 contains 16 residues. CDR1 and CDR2 (germline): MDHEN, SYDVKM. CDR3 protein: CASSLFRTGGNYGYTF. The DNA of the CDR3 is TGTGCCAGCAGTTTATTCAGGACAGGGGGAAACTATGGCTACACCTTC.

V usage is TRBV10-3 and J usage is TRBJ2-7; TRBD2 matches at 13 bases. Trimming removed 4 bases from V and 2 bases from J; junction bases left unmatched: 5. The CDR3 has 16 residues. Germline values: CDR1 ENHRY, CDR2 SYGVKD. CDR3 region: CAISGGLAGPTYEQYF. The CDR3, as DNA: TGTGCCATCAGTGGGGGACTAGCGGGACCGACCTACGAGCAGTACTTC.

V is TRBV5-6 and J is TRBJ2-7, with TRBD2 matching 10 bases. The CDR3 runs 15 residues. V shed 4 bases, J shed 4 bases, and the junction held 8 bases outside the gene matches. Germline V gives CDR1 SGHDT, CDR2 YYEEEE. The chain's CDR3 is CASSVEREGPYEQYF. For the CDR3, the DNA is TGTGCCAGCAGCGTTGAGCGGGAGGGACCGTACGAGCAGTACTTC.

This clone occurred a few times. The sample has other DNA sequences that encode this CDR3 too. V usage is TRBV7-9 and J usage is TRBJ1-4, with D maybe TRBD1 (5 bases). In germline, CDR1 is SEHNR, CDR2 FQNEAQ (reference sequence). V shed 2 bases and J shed 2 bases, with 6 bases lying between them. The CDR3 sequence is 14 residues long. The CDR3 DNA sequence: TGTGCCAGCAGCTTACGGGGGACTAATGAAAAACTGTTTTTT. This translates into CASSLRGTNEKLFF.

The table lists this clone with a few counts. The J gene is TRBJ1-4, the V gene TRBV28, with 10 nucleotides matching TRBD1. The V and J ends lost 6 bases and 8 bases, in that order; junction bases with no gene match: 9. Germline V CDR1 and CDR2: MDHEN, SYDVKM. The CDR3 is 15 amino acids. The CDR3, as DNA: TGTGCCAGCAGCAACCGGGACAGGGGCGGGGAAAAACTGTTTTTT. Its protein product is CASSNRDRGGEKLFF.

This clone was seen once. The chain couples TRBV28 to TRBJ1-1; the D is unclear. V lost 3 bases and J lost 0, with 8 bases in between. CDR1 MDHEN and CDR2 SYDVKM come from the germline V gene. The CDR3 runs 14 residues. In DNA form, the CDR3 reads TGTGCCAGCAGTTTCACCCGTGTGAACACTGAAGCTTTCTTT. It yields the protein CASSFTRVNTEAFF.